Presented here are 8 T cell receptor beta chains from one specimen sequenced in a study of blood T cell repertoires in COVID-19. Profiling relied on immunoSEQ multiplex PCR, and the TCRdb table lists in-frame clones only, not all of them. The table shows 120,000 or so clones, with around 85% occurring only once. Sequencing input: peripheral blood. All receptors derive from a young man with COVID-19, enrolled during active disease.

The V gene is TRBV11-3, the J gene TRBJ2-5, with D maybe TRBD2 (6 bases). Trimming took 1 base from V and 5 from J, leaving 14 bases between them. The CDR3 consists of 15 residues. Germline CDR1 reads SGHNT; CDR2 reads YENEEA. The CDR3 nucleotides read TGTGCCAGCAGCTTAGCCTCGGGGAGCGGGGAGACCCAGTACTTC. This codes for CASSLASGSGETQYF.

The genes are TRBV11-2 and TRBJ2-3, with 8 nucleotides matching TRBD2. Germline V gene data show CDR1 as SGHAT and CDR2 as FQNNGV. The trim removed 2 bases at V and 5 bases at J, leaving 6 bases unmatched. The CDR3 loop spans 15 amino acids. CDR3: CASSLSGGKGDTQYF. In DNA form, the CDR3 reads TGTGCCAGCAGCTTAAGCGGGGGAAAGGGAGATACGCAGTATTTT.

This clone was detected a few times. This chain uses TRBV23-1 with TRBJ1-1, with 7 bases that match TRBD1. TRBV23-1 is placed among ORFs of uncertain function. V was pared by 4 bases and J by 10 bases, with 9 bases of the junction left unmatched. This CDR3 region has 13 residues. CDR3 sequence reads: CASSLCQGVRAFF. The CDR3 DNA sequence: TGCGCCAGCAGTCTTTGTCAGGGGGTGAGAGCTTTCTTT.

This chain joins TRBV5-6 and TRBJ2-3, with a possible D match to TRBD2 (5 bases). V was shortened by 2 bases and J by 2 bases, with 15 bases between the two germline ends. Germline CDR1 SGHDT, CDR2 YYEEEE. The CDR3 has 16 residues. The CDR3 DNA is TGTGCCAGCAGCTTAGGTACTAGGACTGCCACAGATACGCAGTATTTT. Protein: CASSLGTRTATDTQYF.

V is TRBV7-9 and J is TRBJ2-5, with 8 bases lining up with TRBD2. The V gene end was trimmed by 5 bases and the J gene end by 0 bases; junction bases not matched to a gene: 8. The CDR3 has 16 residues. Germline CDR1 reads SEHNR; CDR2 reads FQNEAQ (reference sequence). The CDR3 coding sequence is TGTGCCAGCAGCCTAAGGGGCGGGGGGCACCAAGAGACCCAGTACTTC. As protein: CASSLRGGGHQETQYF.

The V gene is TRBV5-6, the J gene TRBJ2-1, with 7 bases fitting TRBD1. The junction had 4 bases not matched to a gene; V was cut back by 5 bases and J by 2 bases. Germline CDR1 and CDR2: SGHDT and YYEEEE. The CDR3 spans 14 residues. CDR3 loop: CASRAGTAYNEQFF. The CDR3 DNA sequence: TGTGCCAGCAGGGCCGGGACAGCCTACAATGAGCAGTTCTTC.

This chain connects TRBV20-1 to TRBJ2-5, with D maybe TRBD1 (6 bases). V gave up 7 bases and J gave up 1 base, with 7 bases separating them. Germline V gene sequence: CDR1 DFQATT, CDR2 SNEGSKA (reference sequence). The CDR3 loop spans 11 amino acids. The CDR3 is CSGQAQETQYF. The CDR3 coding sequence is TGCAGTGGACAGGCCCAAGAGACCCAGTACTTC.

This CDR3 reads CASSRQGDTDTQYF. The CDR3 DNA follows: TGCGCCAGCAGCCGGCAGGGGGACACAGATACGCAGTATTTT. The chain is built from TRBV4-1 and TRBJ2-3; 7 bases map to TRBD1. Germline CDR1 is MGHRA and CDR2 is YSYEKL. The CDR3 totals 14 residues. Unmatched junction bases numbered 3, after V lost 4 bases and J lost 2 bases.